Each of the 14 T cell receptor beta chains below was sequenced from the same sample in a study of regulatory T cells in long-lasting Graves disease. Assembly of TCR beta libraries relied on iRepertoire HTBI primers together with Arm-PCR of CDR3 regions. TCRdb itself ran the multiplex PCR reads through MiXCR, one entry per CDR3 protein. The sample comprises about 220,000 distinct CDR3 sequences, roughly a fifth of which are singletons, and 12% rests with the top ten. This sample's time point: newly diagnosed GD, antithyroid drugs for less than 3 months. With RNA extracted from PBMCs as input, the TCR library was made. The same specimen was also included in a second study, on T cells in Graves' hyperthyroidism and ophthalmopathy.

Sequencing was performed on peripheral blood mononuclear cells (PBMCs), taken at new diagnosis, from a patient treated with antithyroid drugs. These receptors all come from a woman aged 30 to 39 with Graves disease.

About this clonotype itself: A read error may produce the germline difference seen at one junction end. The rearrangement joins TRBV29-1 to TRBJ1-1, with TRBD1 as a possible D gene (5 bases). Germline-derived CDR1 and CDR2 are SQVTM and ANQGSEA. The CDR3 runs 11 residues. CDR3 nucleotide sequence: TGCAGCGTTGGGGGGTCGTTGACAGCCCTCTTT. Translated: CSVGGSLTALF.

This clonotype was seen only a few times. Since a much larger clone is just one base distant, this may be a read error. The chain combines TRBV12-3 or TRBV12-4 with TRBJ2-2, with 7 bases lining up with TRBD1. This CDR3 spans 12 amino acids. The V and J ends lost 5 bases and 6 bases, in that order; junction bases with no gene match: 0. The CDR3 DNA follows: TGTGCCAGCAGTACAGGGGCCGGGGAGCTGTTTTTT. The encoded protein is CASSTGAGELFF.

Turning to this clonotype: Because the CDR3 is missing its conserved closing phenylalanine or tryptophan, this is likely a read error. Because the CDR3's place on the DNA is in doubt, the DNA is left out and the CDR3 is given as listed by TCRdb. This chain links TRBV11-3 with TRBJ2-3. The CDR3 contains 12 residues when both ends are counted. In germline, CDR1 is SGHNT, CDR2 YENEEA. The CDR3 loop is CASSFIADTHYI.

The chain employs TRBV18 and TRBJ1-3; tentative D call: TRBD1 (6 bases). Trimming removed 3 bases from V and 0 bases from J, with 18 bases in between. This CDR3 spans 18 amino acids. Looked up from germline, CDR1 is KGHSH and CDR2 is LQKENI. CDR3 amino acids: CASSPTQGGPSSGNTIYF. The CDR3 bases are TGTGCCAGCTCACCTACACAGGGTGGGCCAAGCTCTGGAAACACCATATATTTT.

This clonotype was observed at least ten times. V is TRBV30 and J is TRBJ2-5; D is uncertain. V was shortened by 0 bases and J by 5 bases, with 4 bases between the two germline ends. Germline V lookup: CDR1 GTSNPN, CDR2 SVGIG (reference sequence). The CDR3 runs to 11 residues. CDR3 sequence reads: CAWSVLETQYF. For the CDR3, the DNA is TGTGCCTGGAGTGTACTCGAGACCCAGTACTTC.

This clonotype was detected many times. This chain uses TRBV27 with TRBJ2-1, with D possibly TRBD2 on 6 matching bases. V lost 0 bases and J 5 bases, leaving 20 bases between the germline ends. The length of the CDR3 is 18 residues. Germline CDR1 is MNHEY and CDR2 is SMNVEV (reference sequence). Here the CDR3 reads CASSLSWGVLGRNNEQFF. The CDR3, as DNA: TGTGCCAGCAGTTTATCATGGGGGGTCCTAGGCCGAAACAATGAGCAGTTCTTC.

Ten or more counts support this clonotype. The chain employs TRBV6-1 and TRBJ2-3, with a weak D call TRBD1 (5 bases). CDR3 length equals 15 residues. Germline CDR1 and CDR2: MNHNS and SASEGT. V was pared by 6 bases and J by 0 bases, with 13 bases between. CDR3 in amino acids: CASRISGSSTDTQYF. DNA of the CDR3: TGTGCCAGCAGAATTTCAGGGTCTAGCACAGATACGCAGTATTTT.

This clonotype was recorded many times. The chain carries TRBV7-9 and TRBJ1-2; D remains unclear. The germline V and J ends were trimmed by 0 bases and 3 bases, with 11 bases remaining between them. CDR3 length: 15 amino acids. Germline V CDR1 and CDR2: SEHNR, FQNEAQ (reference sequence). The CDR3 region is CASSLAFPVDYGYTF. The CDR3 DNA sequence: TGTGCCAGCAGCTTAGCTTTCCCGGTAGACTATGGCTACACCTTC.

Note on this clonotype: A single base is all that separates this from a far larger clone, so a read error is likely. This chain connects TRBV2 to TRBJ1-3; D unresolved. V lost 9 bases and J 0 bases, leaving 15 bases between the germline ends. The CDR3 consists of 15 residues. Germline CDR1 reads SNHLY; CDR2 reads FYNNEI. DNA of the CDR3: TGTGCCAGAAGCGTAGCAGGCAACTCTGGAAACACCATATATTTT. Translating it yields CARSVAGNSGNTIYF.

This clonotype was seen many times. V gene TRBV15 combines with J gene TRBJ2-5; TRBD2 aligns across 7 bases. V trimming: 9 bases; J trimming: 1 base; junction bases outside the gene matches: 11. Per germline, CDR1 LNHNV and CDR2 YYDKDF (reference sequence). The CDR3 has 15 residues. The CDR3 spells CATGVGASGQETQYF. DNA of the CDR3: TGTGCCACAGGGGTTGGCGCTAGCGGCCAAGAGACCCAGTACTTC.

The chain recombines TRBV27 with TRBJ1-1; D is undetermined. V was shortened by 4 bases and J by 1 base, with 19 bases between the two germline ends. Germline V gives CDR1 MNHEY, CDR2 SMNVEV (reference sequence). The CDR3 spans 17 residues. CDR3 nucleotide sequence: TGTGCCAGCAGTTCACCCAACTTAAACAGACAGAACACTGAAGCTTTCTTT. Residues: CASSSPNLNRQNTEAFF.

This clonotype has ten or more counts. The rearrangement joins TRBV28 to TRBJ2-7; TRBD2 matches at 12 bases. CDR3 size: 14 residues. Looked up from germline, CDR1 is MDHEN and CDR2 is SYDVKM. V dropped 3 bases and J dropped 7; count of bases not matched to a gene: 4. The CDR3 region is CASSLGGLAGEQYF. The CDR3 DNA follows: TGTGCCAGCAGTTTGGGGGGACTAGCGGGTGAGCAGTACTTC. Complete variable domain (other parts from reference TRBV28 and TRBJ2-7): DVKVTQSSRYLVKRTGEKVFLECVQDMDHENMFWYRQDPGLGLRLIYFSYDVKMKEKGDIPEGYSVSREKKERFSLILESASTNQTSMYLCASSLGGLAGEQYFGPGTRLTVT.

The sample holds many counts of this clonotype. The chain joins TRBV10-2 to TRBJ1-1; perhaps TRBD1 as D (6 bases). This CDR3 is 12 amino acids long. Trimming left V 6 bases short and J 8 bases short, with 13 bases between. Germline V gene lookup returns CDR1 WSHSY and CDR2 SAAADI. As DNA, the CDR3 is TGCGCCAGCAGGGGGGGGCAGGTGGAAGCTTTCTTT. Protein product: CASRGGQVEAFF.

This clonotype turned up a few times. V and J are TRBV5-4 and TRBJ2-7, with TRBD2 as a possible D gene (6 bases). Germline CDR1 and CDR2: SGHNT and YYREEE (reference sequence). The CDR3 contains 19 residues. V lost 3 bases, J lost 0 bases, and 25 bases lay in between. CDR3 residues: CASSSKVPGRDWNSYEQYF. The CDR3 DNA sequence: TGTGCCAGCAGCTCCAAAGTTCCCGGCCGGGACTGGAACTCCTACGAGCAGTACTTC.